Shown below are 28 T cell receptor beta chains from a single sample sequenced in a study of T cell responses to AZD1222 COVID-19 vaccine. Some clones are missing from TCRdb's copy, which holds only in-frame ones; the method was immunoSEQ multiplex PCR. The sample has about 170,000 clones; approximately 92% are singletons. The sample was peripheral blood, taken on day 0 of AZD1222 vaccination. Source of these receptors: an adult in good health.

The V call is TRBV30, the J call TRBJ2-7; D possibly corresponds to TRBD2 (6 bases). V shed 2 bases and J shed 6 bases, with 11 bases lying between them. Germline-derived CDR1 and CDR2 are GTSNPN and SVGIG (reference sequence). The CDR3 loop spans 12 amino acids. In DNA, the CDR3 is TGTGCCTGGAGTTGGACCGGGGGCGAGCAGTACTTC. This translates into CAWSWTGGEQYF.

This chain joins TRBV5-5 and TRBJ1-6; possibly TRBD1 for D (5 bases). Germline CDR1 SGHKS, CDR2 YYEKEE (reference sequence). CDR3 length equals 15 residues. Trimming cost V 0 bases and J 7 bases, with 11 bases left between them. CDR3 region: CASSLAGVLNSPLHF. The CDR3, as DNA: TGTGCCAGCAGCTTGGCGGGGGTACTCAATTCACCCCTCCACTTT.

This chain uses TRBV19 with TRBJ2-7; TRBD2 aligns across 8 bases. In germline, CDR1 is LNHDA, CDR2 SQIVND (reference sequence). This CDR3 has 14 residues. J gave up 0 bases and V 3 bases, and 1 base lay outside the gene matches. CDR3 DNA sequence: TGTGCCAGTAGTATCGGGGGGGGCTCCTACGAGCAGTACTTC. This sequence encodes CASSIGGGSYEQYF.

The rearrangement links TRBV15 to TRBJ2-3; 7 bases map to TRBD2. The germline V gene encodes CDR1 LNHNV and CDR2 YYDKDF (reference sequence). The V gene end was trimmed by 2 bases and the J gene end by 5 bases; junction bases not matched to a gene: 13. The CDR3 spans 17 residues. CDR3 coding DNA: TGTGCCACCAGCAGACGCGGTGGCGGGAGACGCATAGATACGCAGTATTTT. The encoded protein is CATSRRGGGRRIDTQYF.

The rearrangement joins TRBV7-8 to TRBJ1-2; no reliable D call. The CDR3 length is 16 residues. V dropped 5 bases and J dropped 0 bases, with 16 bases sitting between them. Germline V gene lookup returns CDR1 SGHVS and CDR2 FQNEAQ. The CDR3 DNA follows: TGTGCCAGCAGCCCGAAGGTCCCTCCTGCTAACTATGGCTACACCTTC. As protein: CASSPKVPPANYGYTF.

This clone was observed a single time. The rearrangement links TRBV25-1 to TRBJ2-6; D tentatively reads TRBD1 or TRBD2 (5 bases each). Looked up from germline, CDR1 is MGHDK and CDR2 is SYGVNS. The CDR3 covers 15 residues. The V gene lost 5 bases and the J gene lost 0 bases, with 8 bases spanning the gap. CDR3 sequence (DNA): TGTGCCAGCAGTAGAGGGGCCTCTGGGGCCAACGTCCTGACTTTC. Its translation is CASSRGASGANVLTF.

The chain couples TRBV6-5 to TRBJ2-3, with 8 nucleotides matching TRBD2. The CDR3 has 16 residues. From germline, CDR1 is MNHEY and CDR2 SVGAGI. Unmatched junction bases numbered 3, after V lost 0 bases and J lost 1 base. The CDR3 DNA sequence: TGTGCCAGCAGTTACTCCTTAGCGGGACGCACAGATACGCAGTATTTT. Translation: CASSYSLAGRTDTQYF.

The chain has TRBV5-1 and TRBJ1-6, with D uncertain. Looked up from germline, CDR1 is SGHRS and CDR2 is YFSETQ. V gave up 1 base and J gave up 10 bases, with 15 bases separating them. The CDR3 runs to 15 residues. The chain's CDR3 is CASSLHAQRYSPLHF. DNA of the CDR3: TGCGCCAGCAGCTTGCACGCCCAGAGATACTCACCCCTCCACTTT.

The chain is built from TRBV9 and TRBJ1-2; D remains unclear. The length of the CDR3 is 15 residues. The V gene's germline CDR1 is SGDLS and CDR2 YYNGEE. Trimming pared 0 bases from V and 4 bases from J, leaving 13 bases between. Here the CDR3 DNA reads TGTGCCAGCAGCGTAGGTTCGGCCGGACCCTATGGCTACACCTTC. This sequence encodes CASSVGSAGPYGYTF.

The V gene is TRBV10-2, the J gene TRBJ2-5, with TRBD2 matching over 7 bases. This CDR3 has 14 amino acids. CDR1 and CDR2 from the germline V gene are WSHSY and SAAADI. J lost 2 bases, V lost 5 bases, and 5 bases had no gene match. CDR3 DNA sequence: TGCGCCAGCAGTCTCGGGACTACTCAAGAGACCCAGTACTTC. It codes for CASSLGTTQETQYF.

The chain joins TRBV6-5 to TRBJ1-4; D gene unclear. The CDR3 loop spans 13 amino acids. Per germline, CDR1 MNHEY and CDR2 SVGAGI. Trimming shortened V by 6 bases and J by 3 bases, and 8 bases separated the two germline ends. Written as DNA, the CDR3 is TGTGCCAGCAGCCTACAGTCTAATGAAAAACTGTTTTTT. It codes for CASSLQSNEKLFF.

The V and J genes are TRBV10-3 and TRBJ1-6; possible D gene TRBD1, 6 bases. Germline V gene lookup returns CDR1 ENHRY and CDR2 SYGVKD. The ends were cut back, 6 bases at V and 7 bases at J, with 16 bases in the middle. This CDR3 is built from 15 residues. The CDR3 DNA reads TGTGCCATCAGGGACCGGGACATGGGGAATTCACCCCTCCACTTT. Amino acid sequence: CAIRDRDMGNSPLHF.

The V gene is TRBV7-2, the J gene TRBJ2-3; D ambiguous. The germline V and J ends were trimmed by 3 bases and 6 bases, with 10 bases remaining between them. Germline CDR1 is SGHTA and CDR2 is FQGNSA. The CDR3 is 13 amino acids. The CDR3: CASSFYYSDTQYF. CDR3 coding DNA: TGTGCCAGCAGCTTCTACTATTCGGATACGCAGTATTTT.

The CDR3 sequence: CASSVSGSLYGYTF. CDR3 in DNA: TGTGCCAGCAGCGTATCCGGCAGCCTCTATGGCTACACCTTC. J is TRBJ1-2 and V is TRBV9; D remains ambiguous. Germline V lookup: CDR1 SGDLS, CDR2 YYNGEE. The CDR3 sequence is 14 residues long. V lost 1 base, J lost 4 bases, and 11 bases lay in between.

This chain connects TRBV7-8 to TRBJ2-7; TRBD1 or TRBD2 may be the D gene (5 bases each). CDR1 is SGHVS and CDR2 is FQNEAQ in the germline V gene. The ends were cut back, 1 base at V and 3 bases at J, with 10 bases in the middle. CDR3 size: 14 residues. Here the CDR3 DNA reads TGTGCCAGCAGCTTAGGAGGGGCCAGCTACGAGCAGTACTTC. It encodes CASSLGGASYEQYF. Based on the CDR3 plus reference TRBV7-8 and TRBJ2-7, the full variable domain is GAGVSQSPRYKVAKRGQDVALRCDPISGHVSLFWYQQALGQGPEFLTYFQNEAQLDKSGLPSDRFFAERPEGSVSTLKIQRTQQEDSAVYLCASSLGGASYEQYFGPGTRLTVT.

This CDR3 is CAWSARTYEQYF. The CDR3 nucleotides read TGTGCCTGGAGTGCCAGAACCTACGAGCAGTACTTC. This chain uses TRBV30 with TRBJ2-7; D unclear. Trimming cost V 1 base and J 2 bases, with 6 bases left between them. This CDR3 comprises 12 residues. Germline V gives CDR1 GTSNPN, CDR2 SVGIG (reference sequence).

CDR3 in DNA: TGCAGCGGCGGAGCGGGAGATCGAGAGACCCAGTACTTC. This codes for CSGGAGDRETQYF. V and J are TRBV29-1 and TRBJ2-5; 8 bases fit TRBD2. Losses at the gene ends were 7 bases for V and 4 bases for J; bases not matched to a gene: 8. The CDR3 is 13 residues long. The germline gives CDR1 SQVTM, CDR2 ANQGSEA.

This sequence joins TRBV4-1 and TRBJ1-4; D is uncertain. CDR3 length equals 16 residues. Germline assignment: CDR1 MGHRA and CDR2 YSYEKL. V was pared by 4 bases and J by 8 bases, with 20 bases between. The chain's CDR3 is CASSLSYPGLREKLFF. Here the CDR3 DNA reads TGCGCCAGCAGCCTGAGTTATCCAGGATTGAGGGAAAAACTGTTTTTT.

The chain carries TRBV7-2 and TRBJ2-1; D gene unclear. Germline V gene sequence: CDR1 SGHTA, CDR2 FQGNSA. V gave up 1 base and J gave up 10 bases, with 11 bases separating them. This CDR3 has 13 amino acids. The CDR3 coding sequence is TGTGCCAGCAGCTTAGAACTCCTATACGAGCAGTTCTTC. Translating gives CASSLELLYEQFF.

This clone is a singleton in its sample. This chain links TRBV2 with TRBJ1-2; TRBD1 agrees at 9 bases. The CDR3 covers 14 residues. V shed 6 bases, J shed 4 bases, and the junction held 6 bases outside the gene matches. Germline V lookup: CDR1 SNHLY, CDR2 FYNNEI. The CDR3: CASSPGQGSYGYTF. In DNA, the CDR3 is TGTGCCAGCAGCCCGGGACAGGGAAGCTATGGCTACACCTTC.

V gene TRBV2 combines with J gene TRBJ1-5; D call uncertain. V was clipped by 4 bases and J by 2 bases, with 12 bases between them. The CDR3 sequence is 15 residues long. CDR1 is SNHLY and CDR2 is FYNNEI in the germline V gene. As DNA, the CDR3 is TGTGCCAGCAGTGGATTGGGTAAGGGCAATCAGCCCCAGCATTTT. This translates into CASSGLGKGNQPQHF. The whole variable domain, filled in from reference TRBV2 and TRBJ1-5, reads EPEVTQTPSHQVTQMGQEVILRCVPISNHLYFYWYRQILGQKVEFLVSFYNNEISEKSEIFDDQFSVERPDGSNFTLKIRSTKLEDSAMYFCASSGLGKGNQPQHFGDGTRLSIL.

The chain is built from TRBV5-8 and TRBJ1-2; no definite D call. The CDR3 spans 12 residues. The V end lost 3 bases, the J end lost 2 bases, and 5 bases lay between the germline ends. CDR1 is SGHTS, CDR2 YDEGEE, per germline. CDR3 sequence reads: CASSWGNYGYTF. CDR3 nucleotide sequence: TGTGCCAGCAGCTGGGGAAACTATGGCTACACCTTC.

The chain employs TRBV18 and TRBJ2-2, with D perhaps TRBD1 (5 bases). The CDR3 contains 14 residues. Per the germline V gene, CDR1 is KGHSH and CDR2 is LQKENI. Trimming took off 4 bases at V and 6 bases at J, with 12 bases between the two ends. The CDR3 DNA reads TGTGCCAGCTCACGATCTACAGGTTCCGGGGAGCTGTTTTTT. It is translated as CASSRSTGSGELFF.

Only one count was recorded for this clone. At the DNA level, this CDR3 is encoded by other sequences in the same sample as well. The gene calls are TRBV3-1 (or the pseudogene TRBV3-2) and TRBJ1-2; a possible D gene is TRBD1 (5 bases). V was shortened by 8 bases and J by 4 bases, with 26 bases between the two germline ends. In germline, CDR1 is LGHDT, CDR2 YNNKEL (reference sequence). The CDR3 spans 17 residues. CDR3 coding DNA: TGTGCCAGCTTATTCTTGACAGTCACGTGGACCACCTATGGCTACACCTTC. This gives the protein CASLFLTVTWTTYGYTF.

V and J are TRBV2 and TRBJ1-5; 9 bases align to TRBD1. The germline gives CDR1 SNHLY, CDR2 FYNNEI. V shed 4 bases and J 5 bases; nucleotides not matched to a gene: 9. The CDR3 is 16 amino acids. CDR3 nucleotide sequence: TGTGCCAGCAGTGGAGAGGACAGGGGTTACGATCAGCCCCAGCATTTT. Protein: CASSGEDRGYDQPQHF.

The chain has TRBV5-1 and TRBJ2-3; D is possibly TRBD1 (8 bases). The CDR3 runs 15 residues. Germline V CDR1 and CDR2: SGHRS, YFSETQ. The germline V and J ends were trimmed by 1 base and 6 bases, with 15 bases remaining between them. The CDR3 DNA reads as TGCGCCAGCAGCTTGCAGGGGGCGGGAGCTGATACGCAGTATTTT. Translating it yields CASSLQGAGADTQYF.

This chain uses TRBV7-2 with TRBJ2-2; D is ambiguous. Trimming cost V 5 bases and J 0 bases, with 13 bases left between them. Per the germline V gene, CDR1 is SGHTA and CDR2 is FQGNSA. The length of the CDR3 is 16 residues. DNA for the CDR3: TGTGCCAGCAGCCCACTTCCGATGCCGAACACCGGGGAGCTGTTTTTT. It yields the protein CASSPLPMPNTGELFF.

The rearrangement links TRBV5-8 to TRBJ1-1; 7 bases are shared with TRBD1. The CDR3 covers 13 residues. CDR1 is SGHTS and CDR2 is YDEGEE in the germline V gene. Trimming cost V 7 bases and J 5 bases; bases outside gene matches: 8. CDR3 in DNA: TGTGCCAGCGGAAACAGGGGAGGGACTGAAGCTTTCTTT. This encodes CASGNRGGTEAFF.